Following are 19 T cell receptor beta chains from one sample sequenced in a study of siplizumab effects on memory and regulatory T cells. Some clones are missing from TCRdb's copy, which holds only in-frame ones; the method was immunoSEQ multiplex PCR. This table holds around 110,000 clones, around 94% found once. Sequencing was carried out using non-Treg CD4+ T cells sorted from blood. The source is a human donor in good health.

J is TRBJ1-1 and V is TRBV7-8; D is ambiguous. The V and J ends lost 5 bases and 2 bases respectively, with 18 bases between them. Germline CDR1 reads SGHVS; CDR2 reads FQNEAQ. CDR3 length: 16 residues. The CDR3 reads CASSLISPGLNTEAFF. CDR3 DNA sequence: TGTGCCAGCAGCCTTATATCACCCGGACTCAACACTGAAGCTTTCTTT.

Here the CDR3 reads CASSYEHNSPLHF. The CDR3, as DNA: TGTGCCAGCAGTTACGAGCATAATTCACCCCTCCACTTT. This chain joins TRBV6-5 and TRBJ1-6; unclear D gene. The CDR3 runs 13 residues. Trimming shortened V by 2 bases and J by 5 bases, and 4 bases separated the two germline ends. From germline, CDR1 is MNHEY and CDR2 SVGAGI.

The gene calls are TRBV4-1 and TRBJ2-3; a weak D match, TRBD1 (6 bases). CDR3 length equals 14 residues. The ends were cut back, 7 bases at V and 2 bases at J, with 13 bases in the middle. Germline loops: CDR1 MGHRA, CDR2 YSYEKL. CDR3 DNA sequence: TGCGCCAGCACCCCGGGACAACCCACAGATACGCAGTATTTT. Translated, it gives CASTPGQPTDTQYF.

The chain is built from TRBV7-3 and TRBJ2-5; D is uncertain. Germline CDR1 reads SGHTA; CDR2 reads FQGTGA. Deletions cut 3 bases from V and 1 base from J, with 6 bases between. CDR3 length: 13 amino acids. Written as DNA, the CDR3 is TGTGCCAGCAGCTTGGACGCCCAAGAGACCCAGTACTTC. This encodes CASSLDAQETQYF.

The J gene is TRBJ2-1, the V gene TRBV11-3, with D tentatively TRBD1 (6 bases). V was cut by 0 bases and J by 9 bases, with 12 bases left in between. CDR1 is SGHNT and CDR2 is YENEEA in the germline V gene. This CDR3 is 14 amino acids long. The CDR3 DNA reads TGTGCCAGCAGCTTAGAGGGGCGAGGGGGTGAGCAGTTCTTC. As protein: CASSLEGRGGEQFF.

The chain recombines TRBV19 with TRBJ2-5, with TRBD1 as a possible D gene (6 bases). CDR3 length: 15 residues. The V and J ends lost 6 bases and 2 bases respectively, with 16 bases between them. From germline, CDR1 is LNHDA and CDR2 SQIVND (reference sequence). The CDR3 DNA follows: TGTGCCAGTAGCAGTCTGGGTCAGGGGCAAGAGACCCAGTACTTC. Its protein product is CASSSLGQGQETQYF.

The rearrangement uses TRBV5-1 and TRBJ2-5; perhaps TRBD2 as D (5 bases). Deletions cut 0 bases from V and 5 bases from J, with 11 bases between. The CDR3 runs to 14 residues. Germline values: CDR1 SGHRS, CDR2 YFSETQ. CDR3 residues: CASSLDEGYETQYF. CDR3 bases: TGCGCCAGCAGCTTGGATGAGGGCTACGAGACCCAGTACTTC.

In its sample, this clone was seen once. The chain joins TRBV2 to TRBJ2-4; TRBD1 is a possible D gene (5 bases). V lost 5 bases and J lost 6, with 11 bases in between. Germline CDR1 SNHLY, CDR2 FYNNEI. The CDR3 runs 13 residues. CDR3 in amino acids: CASSQKTANIQYF. CDR3 bases: TGTGCCAGCAGTCAAAAGACAGCAAACATTCAGTACTTC.

This clone appeared a single time. The chain employs TRBV7-2 and TRBJ1-6, with D unresolved. The CDR3 covers 16 residues. Germline CDR1 SGHTA, CDR2 FQGNSA. V was cut by 2 bases and J by 10 bases, with 18 bases left in between. The CDR3 sequence is CASSLMAVGALSPLHF. The CDR3 region has the DNA TGTGCCAGCAGCTTAATGGCCGTGGGCGCGCTGTCACCCCTCCACTTT.

The rearrangement uses TRBV25-1 and TRBJ2-3; a possible D gene is TRBD1 (5 bases). Trimming took off 10 bases at V and 0 bases at J, with 14 bases between the two ends. This CDR3 comprises 14 residues. From germline, CDR1 is MGHDK and CDR2 SYGVNS. The CDR3 region has the DNA TGTGCCACAAGTGTAGGGGCAAGCACAGATACGCAGTATTTT. Translating gives CATSVGASTDTQYF.

The rearrangement joins TRBV27 to TRBJ2-3; tentatively, D is TRBD2 (5 bases). CDR1 MNHEY and CDR2 SMNVEV come from the germline V gene (reference sequence). V was pared by 3 bases and J by 0 bases, with 7 bases between. The CDR3 contains 14 residues. DNA for the CDR3: TGTGCCAGCAGTTTTCCGGGGAGCACAGATACGCAGTATTTT. Residues: CASSFPGSTDTQYF.

This chain uses TRBV11-3 with TRBJ2-4; the D call may be TRBD1 or TRBD2 (5 bases each). CDR3 length equals 17 residues. CDR1 and CDR2 from the germline V gene are SGHNT and YENEEA. V was trimmed by 0 bases and J by 4 bases, leaving 16 bases between them. Here the CDR3 reads CASSLDTPGPLKNIQYF. CDR3 nucleotide sequence: TGTGCCAGCAGCTTAGACACTCCGGGACCTTTAAAAAACATTCAGTACTTC.

Remarks on this clone: Other DNA sequences in this sample translate to the same CDR3. The chain couples TRBV18 to TRBJ2-5; D is unresolved. The CDR3 consists of 13 residues. Germline assignment: CDR1 KGHSH and CDR2 LQKENI. Trimming pared 0 bases from V and 5 bases from J, leaving 7 bases between. CDR3 sequence: CASSPPVVETQYF. CDR3 bases: TGTGCCAGCTCACCACCGGTCGTGGAGACCCAGTACTTC.

In its sample, this clone was seen a few times. V and J are TRBV29-1 and TRBJ2-2; D unclear. With 0 bases removed from V and 4 bases from J, the gap between germline ends came to 12 bases. The CDR3 runs 15 residues. CDR1 and CDR2 from the germline V gene are SQVTM and ANQGSEA. Here the CDR3 reads CSVEELSGLTGELFF. In DNA form, the CDR3 reads TGCAGCGTTGAAGAGCTCTCAGGTCTCACCGGGGAGCTGTTTTTT.

The chain links TRBV6-5 to TRBJ1-2; D possibly corresponds to TRBD1 (6 bases). The CDR3 spans 15 residues. Per germline, CDR1 MNHEY and CDR2 SVGAGI. Between the trimmed V and J ends, which lost 6 bases and 1 base, there was a span of 15 bases. As DNA, the CDR3 is TGTGCCAGCAGGTCCAGGGGTCGGGGTAACTATGGCTACACCTTC. Its protein is CASRSRGRGNYGYTF.

DNA of the CDR3: TGTGCCAGCAGCTTGGGTAGCAAGAGCTCCTATAATTCACCCCTCCACTTT. This codes for CASSLGSKSSYNSPLHF. V usage is TRBV5-4 and J usage is TRBJ1-6; no reliable D call. There are 17 residues in the CDR3. Germline loops: CDR1 SGHNT, CDR2 YYREEE (reference sequence). V dropped 0 bases and J dropped 0 bases, with 10 bases sitting between them.

For this clone: One junction end disagrees with the germline gene, perhaps due to a read error. The gene calls are TRBV6-1 and TRBJ2-2; 8 nucleotides align to TRBD1. CDR1 and CDR2 (germline): MNHNS, SASEGT. The CDR3 has 14 residues. The CDR3 loop reads CASSEDRGTGELFF. CDR3 bases: TGTGCCAGCAGCGAAGACAGGGGCACCGGGGAGCTGTTTTTT.

The V gene is TRBV5-1, the J gene TRBJ2-7, with a tentative D call TRBD1 (6 bases). CDR3 length equals 16 residues. Germline loops: CDR1 SGHRS, CDR2 YFSETQ. The V gene lost 3 bases and the J gene lost 4 bases, with 20 bases spanning the gap. The CDR3 loop is CASSSGDGTKQYEQYF. The CDR3 coding sequence is TGCGCCAGCAGCTCAGGGGACGGGACCAAACAATACGAGCAGTACTTC. The full variable domain, completed using reference TRBV5-1 and TRBJ2-7, is KAGVTQTPRYLIKTRGQQVTLSCSPISGHRSVSWYQQTPGQGLQFLFEYFSETQRNKGNFPGRFSGRQFSNSRSEMNVSTLELGDSALYLCASSSGDGTKQYEQYFGPGTRLTVT.

The chain employs TRBV5-1 and TRBJ2-2; maybe TRBD1 (5 bases). The germline CDR1 and CDR2 sequences are SGHRS and YFSETQ. The CDR3 extends over 14 amino acids. V was trimmed by 0 bases and J by 6 bases, leaving 9 bases between them. The CDR3 here is CASSLVGEPGELFF. The CDR3 nucleotides read TGCGCCAGCAGCTTGGTAGGGGAACCCGGGGAGCTGTTTTTT.